Listed below are T cell receptor beta chains from one sample, sequenced in a study of chemoradiotherapy in HPV16-positive cancers. Sequenced by immunoSEQ multiplex PCR; TCRdb stores in-frame clones only, minus some. The sample records a few thousand clones, roughly 85% being singletons. This specimen consisted of tumor tissue, obtained from a patient who underwent chemoradiotherapy. The receptors originated from a human donor with HPV-associated anogenital cancer. CDR3s include the opening cysteine and the closing phenylalanine or tryptophan. A D gene is named only where the DNA matches it firmly. Clone size is shown for a subset of rows, as once, few, many or a class of expanded clone.

NA	TRBJ2-4	NA	TRBV7-9	CASSLGEKKNIQYF	TGTGCCAGCAGCTTAGGGGAGAAAAAAAACATTCAGTACTTC
NA	TRBJ2-3	once	TRBV2	CASRQDYTDTQYF	TGTGCCAGCAGACAAGACTACACAGATACGCAGTATTTT
TRBD1	TRBJ1-2	large	TRBV29-1	CSATPRQGGGYTF	TGCAGCGCCACCCCCAGACAGGGGGGGGGCTACACCTTC
NA	TRBJ1-2	NA	TRBV30	CAWSVSVFYGYTF	TGTGCCTGGAGTGTATCGGTCTTCTATGGCTACACCTTC
TRBD2	TRBJ2-1	NA	TRBV7-9	CASSLLLAGGLTYNEQFF	TGTGCCAGCAGCTTACTGCTAGCGGGGGGGCTTACCTACAATGAGCAGTTCTTC
TRBD1	TRBJ1-4	once	TRBV5-1	CASSLGQGEGSNEKLFF	TGCGCCAGCAGCTTGGGACAGGGGGAAGGAAGTAATGAAAAACTGTTTTTT
TRBD2	TRBJ2-5	NA	TRBV7-9	CASSLGPSGTSQETQYF	TGTGCCAGCAGCCTAGGCCCCAGCGGGACGTCTCAAGAGACCCAGTACTTC
NA	TRBJ1-2	NA	TRBV29-1	CSVERDTYGYTF	TGCAGCGTTGAACGGGACACCTATGGCTACACCTTC
NA	TRBJ1-2	NA	TRBV19	CASQSKAYYGYTF	TGTGCCAGTCAGTCAAAGGCATACTATGGCTACACCTTC
TRBD1	TRBJ1-5	NA	TRBV27	CACRKIGTGVVQPQHF	TGTGCCTGCAGGAAAATCGGGACAGGGGTTGTTCAGCCCCAGCATTTT
NA	TRBJ2-1	NA	TRBV27	CASSLLSLLNNEQFF	TGTGCCAGCAGTTTATTGTCCCTCCTTAACAATGAGCAGTTCTTC
NA	TRBJ1-4	few	TRBV5-4	CASSFGGGLEEKLFF	TGTGCCAGCAGCTTCGGGGGGGGCTTGGAGGAAAAACTGTTTTTT
TRBD1	TRBJ1-5	NA	TRBV19	CASSGTGVQPQHF	TGTGCCAGTAGTGGGACAGGGGTTCAGCCCCAGCATTTT
NA	TRBJ1-1	large	TRBV14	CASSPMLVYRTRDTEAFF	TGTGCCAGCAGCCCCATGCTGGTATATCGGACCAGGGACACTGAAGCTTTCTTT
NA	TRBJ1-1	NA	TRBV19	CASSIGLGTQNTEAFF	TGTGCCAGTAGTATAGGTTTGGGTACACAGAACACTGAAGCTTTCTTT
NA	TRBJ1-1	NA	TRBV5-6	CASSLAENTEAFF	TGTGCCAGCAGCCTGGCGGAGAACACTGAAGCTTTCTTT
TRBD1	TRBJ1-2	NA	TRBV2	CASSEGIRGLTNYGYTF	TGTGCCAGCAGTGAAGGAATCAGGGGGCTTACTAACTATGGCTACACCTTC
NA	TRBJ1-2	NA	TRBV19	CASSIYRGYTSNYGYTF	TGTGCCAGTAGTATATATAGGGGTTACACCTCTAACTATGGCTACACCTTC
TRBD1	TRBJ1-4	NA	TRBV28	CASSLWGQVFNEKLFF	TGTGCCAGCAGTCTATGGGGACAGGTGTTTAATGAAAAACTGTTTTTT
NA	TRBJ2-5	NA	TRBV7-8	CASSLLGTRYETQYF	TGTGCCAGCAGCTTACTCGGCACGAGGTATGAGACCCAGTACTTC
NA	TRBJ1-2	NA	TRBV28	CASSVRASRVMDGYTF	TGTGCCAGCAGTGTTAGGGCTAGTCGGGTGATGGATGGCTACACCTTC
TRBD1	TRBJ2-3	NA	TRBV5-6	CASSLAVTGADTQYF	TGTGCCAGCAGCTTGGCGGTCACAGGGGCGGATACGCAGTATTTT
NA	TRBJ2-7	once	TRBV10-3	CAITDGTGAYEQYF	TGTGCCATCACTGATGGGACTGGAGCCTACGAGCAGTACTTC
NA	TRBJ2-5	NA	TRBV7-7	CASSRGPGETQYF	TGTGCTAGCAGTAGGGGACCGGGAGAGACCCAGTACTTC
NA	TRBJ1-5	NA	TRBV28	CASSLGAGRENQPQHF	TGTGCCAGCAGCCTAGGGGCGGGCAGGGAAAATCAGCCCCAGCATTTT
NA	TRBJ1-4	NA	TRBV7-8	CASSVDSGNEKLFF	TGTGCCAGCAGCGTAGACAGCGGTAATGAAAAACTGTTTTTT
TRBD2	TRBJ2-3	NA	TRBV25-1	CASSEFSGGRTDTQYF	TGTGCCAGCAGTGAATTTTCGGGGGGGCGCACAGATACGCAGTATTTT
NA	TRBJ1-5	NA	TRBV6-1	CASSEASGNQPQHF	TGTGCCAGCAGTGAAGCGTCGGGGAATCAGCCCCAGCATTTT
NA	TRBJ2-7	NA	TRBV27	CASSRGRYEQYF	TGTGCCAGCAGCCGGGGGCGTTACGAGCAGTACTTC
NA	TRBJ2-7	NA	TRBV7-9	CASSSGGSSSYEQYF	TGTGCCAGCAGCTCCGGGGGCTCGAGCTCCTACGAGCAGTACTTC
TRBD2	TRBJ2-3	once	TRBV11-2	CASKRGGWTDTQYF	TGTGCCAGCAAACGGGGGGGTTGGACAGATACGCAGTATTTT
TRBD1	TRBJ2-7	NA	TRBV5-4	CASSRTGYFEQYF	TGTGCCAGCAGCAGGACAGGGTACTTCGAGCAGTACTTC
NA	TRBJ1-1	NA	TRBV27	CASSLSWQLITEAFF	TGTGCCAGCAGTTTATCGTGGCAGTTGATCACTGAAGCTTTCTTT
NA	TRBJ1-3	NA	TRBV5-1	CASSPGILGNTIYF	TGCGCCAGCAGTCCAGGGATTTTAGGAAACACCATATATTTT
NA	TRBJ2-5	NA	TRBV9	CASSVGGRETQYF	TGTGCCAGCAGCGTAGGGGGGCGGGAGACCCAGTACTTC
TRBD2	TRBJ2-7	NA	TRBV5-6	CASSLGRASGGSGYEQYF	TGTGCCAGCAGCTTGGGGCGGGCTAGCGGGGGGTCTGGGTACGAGCAGTACTTC
NA	TRBJ2-2	once	TRBV5-1	CASSLKVTNTGELFF	TGCGCCAGCAGCTTGAAGGTAACGAACACCGGGGAGCTGTTTTTT
NA	TRBJ1-5	NA	TRBV6-6	CASRYPDKPDQPQHF	TGTGCCAGCAGATACCCCGACAAGCCGGATCAGCCCCAGCATTTT
NA	TRBJ1-1	NA	TRBV6-1	CASSVTGNTEAFF	TGTGCCAGCAGCGTCACAGGGAATACTGAAGCTTTCTTT
NA	TRBJ2-1	NA	TRBV19	CASSVIRSSYNEQFF	TGTGCCAGTTCAGTCATCCGGAGCTCCTACAATGAGCAGTTCTTC
NA	TRBJ2-5	NA	TRBV5-1	CASSLAPAGDQEAQYF	TGCGCCAGCAGCTTGGCCCCCGCAGGGGACCAAGAGGCCCAGTACTTC
NA	TRBJ2-5	NA	TRBV7-3	CASSQGLGLGETQYF	TGTGCCAGCAGCCAGGGGCTGGGTCTGGGGGAGACCCAGTACTTC
NA	TRBJ1-2	NA	TRBV7-9	CASSRNDGWNGYTF	TGTGCCAGCAGCCGGAACGACGGTTGGAATGGCTACACCTTC
NA	TRBJ2-5	NA	TRBV7-8	CASSLGLGETQYF	TGTGCCAGCAGCCTGGGACTCGGAGAGACCCAGTACTTC
NA	TRBJ2-3	NA	TRBV19	CATPESQPQCTDTQYF	TGTGCCACCCCGGAGTCCCAACCCCAGTGTACAGATACGCAGTATTTT
NA	TRBJ1-1	NA	TRBV6-5	CASSYSSRGFAEAFF	TGTGCCAGCAGTTACTCATCACGGGGGTTTGCTGAAGCTTTCTTT
NA	TRBJ2-1	NA	TRBV5-5	CASSFGVEQFF	TGTGCCAGCAGCTTTGGCGTTGAGCAGTTCTTC
TRBD1	TRBJ1-2	NA	TRBV29-1	CSVELAPTGSHGYTF	TGCAGCGTTGAACTAGCCCCGACAGGGAGCCATGGCTACACCTTC
NA	TRBJ1-5	NA	TRBV7-8	CASSLRVGNQPQHF	TGTGCCAGCAGCTTACGTGTTGGCAATCAGCCCCAGCATTTT
NA	TRBJ1-1	NA	TRBV6-5	CASSYSVNTEAFF	TGTGCCAGCAGTTACTCGGTGAACACTGAAGCTTTCTTT
TRBD1	TRBJ2-7	once	TRBV6-5	CASSRAGTAYEQYF	TGTGCCAGCAGTCGGGCCGGGACAGCCTACGAGCAGTACTTC
TRBD2	TRBJ2-1	NA	TRBV27	CASSLSRGASSYNEQFF	TGTGCCAGCAGTTTATCGCGGGGGGCAAGCTCCTACAATGAGCAGTTCTTC
NA	TRBJ1-6	NA	TRBV4-2	CASSQDRGEGVNSPLHF	TGTGCCAGCAGCCAAGATAGGGGGGAGGGGGTTAATTCACCCCTCCACTTT
NA	TRBJ1-1	NA	TRBV5-5	CASSLSTFMNTEAFF	TGTGCCAGCAGCTTGTCGACTTTCATGAACACTGAAGCTTTCTTT
TRBD2	TRBJ2-1	NA	TRBV6-1	CASSAQRGISYNEQFF	TGTGCCAGCAGTGCTCAGCGGGGAATCTCCTACAATGAGCAGTTCTTC
TRBD1	TRBJ1-2	NA	TRBV10-3	CAISESTGQGNYGYTF	TGTGCCATCAGTGAGTCAACAGGACAGGGTAACTATGGCTACACCTTC
TRBD2	TRBJ2-1	NA	TRBV5-4	CASSSGTSGMHEQFF	TGTGCCAGCAGCTCCGGGACTAGCGGGATGCATGAGCAGTTCTTC
NA	TRBJ2-3	NA	TRBV5-4	CASSYGSGASTDTQYF	TGTGCCAGCAGCTACGGTAGCGGTGCTAGCACAGATACGCAGTATTTT
TRBD2	TRBJ2-1	NA	TRBV7-2	CASSFGGTTKNNEQFF	TGTGCCAGCAGCTTTGGCGGGACTACAAAGAACAATGAGCAGTTCTTC
TRBD2	TRBJ2-1	once	TRBV28	CASPSNSGTSGRAYNEQFF	TGTGCCAGCCCATCCAACTCCGGGACTAGCGGGAGGGCGTACAATGAGCAGTTCTTC